A single sample gave rise to the 14 T cell receptor beta chains below, sequenced in a study of cytomegalovirus exposure and HLA in healthy donors. PCR used 60 Vbeta primers and 13 Jbeta primers. The table came from immunoSEQ multiplex PCR; TCRdb's copy has only in-frame clones and leaves some out. Its listing shows around 210,000 clones. Sequencing used PBMCs. These receptors were collected from a woman aged 25 to 39 in good health and CMV-seropositive.

This chain connects TRBV2 to TRBJ1-4, with 8 bases fitting TRBD1. This CDR3 is 14 amino acids long. Trimming took 6 bases from V and 7 from J; bases not matched to a gene: 7. In germline, CDR1 is SNHLY, CDR2 FYNNEI. In nucleotides, the CDR3 is TGTGCCAGCAGCGATAGGACAGGGAGTGAAAAACTGTTTTTT. This gives the protein CASSDRTGSEKLFF.

The chain joins TRBV5-4 to TRBJ2-1; weak D call: TRBD2 (6 bases). CDR1 and CDR2 from the germline V gene are SGHNT and YYREEE (reference sequence). The CDR3 extends over 14 amino acids. V lost 6 bases and J lost 5, with 15 bases in between. The CDR3: CASTRGGTHNEQFF. The CDR3 DNA reads as TGTGCCAGCACTCGTGGCGGGACGCACAATGAGCAGTTCTTC.

The V call is TRBV6-5, the J call TRBJ1-5; D remains unclear. Trimming took 6 bases from V and 5 from J, leaving 14 bases between them. Germline assignment: CDR1 MNHEY and CDR2 SVGAGI. This CDR3 comprises 14 residues. CDR3 in amino acids: CASSHASPYQPQHF. CDR3 in DNA: TGTGCCAGCAGCCACGCGAGCCCGTATCAGCCCCAGCATTTT.

The chain employs TRBV15 and TRBJ1-2; D remains unclear. V lost 5 bases, J lost 0 bases, and 16 bases lay in between. CDR1 LNHNV and CDR2 YYDKDF come from the germline V gene (reference sequence). This CDR3 spans 16 amino acids. The CDR3 nucleotides are TGTGCCACCAGCCGAAACCCCCGGTCCCCTAACTATGGCTACACCTTC. Its translation is CATSRNPRSPNYGYTF. Drawing the rest from reference TRBV15 and TRBJ1-2, the complete variable domain is DAMVIQNPRYQVTQFGKPVTLSCSQTLNHNVMYWYQQKSSQAPKLLFHYYDKDFNNEADTPDNFQSRRPNTSFCFLDIRSPGLGDTAMYLCATSRNPRSPNYGYTFGSGTRLTVV.

The V call is TRBV27, the J call TRBJ2-7; 8 bases map to TRBD1. Germline CDR1 MNHEY, CDR2 SMNVEV (reference sequence). V lost 3 bases to trimming and J lost 2 bases; unmatched junction nucleotides: 3. This CDR3 is built from 14 residues. The CDR3 protein is CASSFWDRPYEQYF. CDR3 nucleotides: TGTGCCAGCAGTTTCTGGGACAGGCCCTACGAGCAGTACTTC.

The rearrangement links TRBV6-1 to TRBJ1-6; D is undetermined. The CDR3 contains 14 residues. V lost 6 bases, J lost 6 bases, and 12 bases lay in between. Germline values: CDR1 MNHNS, CDR2 SASEGT. The CDR3 DNA reads TGTGCCAGCAGCTTCGTCTCCCTTAATTCACCCCTCCACTTT. This sequence encodes CASSFVSLNSPLHF.

The rearrangement links TRBV9 to TRBJ2-1; 7 bases map to TRBD2. With 0 bases clipped from V and 5 bases from J, the junction kept 5 bases outside the gene matches. This CDR3 region has 15 residues. CDR1 SGDLS and CDR2 YYNGEE come from the germline V gene. CDR3 in amino acids: CASSVASGNHNEQFF. The CDR3 nucleotides read TGTGCCAGCAGCGTAGCTAGCGGTAATCACAATGAGCAGTTCTTC.

Notes on this clone: The same CDR3 is also encoded by other DNA sequences in this sample. The chain employs TRBV5-1 and TRBJ2-7, with no clear D. Per germline, CDR1 SGHRS and CDR2 YFSETQ. The CDR3 totals 14 residues. The V end was cut by 1 base, the J end by 3 bases, with 11 bases between. The CDR3 DNA sequence: TGCGCCAGCAGCTTGCAGCCAGGAAACTACGAGCAGTACTTC. The encoded protein is CASSLQPGNYEQYF.

The chain is built from TRBV5-1 and TRBJ1-4; no firm D call. The germline V gene encodes CDR1 SGHRS and CDR2 YFSETQ. Trimming pared 3 bases from V and 5 bases from J, leaving 8 bases between. CDR3 size: 13 residues. CDR3 in amino acids: CASSSRENEKLFF. In nucleotides, the CDR3 is TGCGCCAGCAGCTCCCGGGAGAATGAAAAACTGTTTTTT.

The rearrangement uses TRBV28 and TRBJ1-4; D is possibly TRBD1 (5 bases). Per the germline V gene, CDR1 is MDHEN and CDR2 is SYDVKM. V was shortened by 5 bases and J by 0 bases, with 13 bases between the two germline ends. CDR3 length equals 16 residues. The CDR3 nucleotides read TGTGCCAGCAGTCCCCGGGGGGGGGCAACTAATGAAAAACTGTTTTTT. It is translated as CASSPRGGATNEKLFF.

The CDR3 loop reads CASSLVTGTSGSEQYF. In DNA, the CDR3 is TGCGCCAGCAGCTTGGTGACCGGGACTAGCGGGAGCGAGCAGTACTTC. The J gene is TRBJ2-7, the V gene TRBV5-1; 14 bases fit TRBD2. CDR1 is SGHRS and CDR2 is YFSETQ in the germline V gene. This CDR3 has 16 amino acids. With V trimmed by 0 bases and J by 6 bases, 5 bases remained unmatched.

The chain couples TRBV2 to TRBJ2-2, with D possibly TRBD1 on 5 matching bases. Germline V gene lookup returns CDR1 SNHLY and CDR2 FYNNEI. Trimming took 6 bases from V and 3 from J, leaving 14 bases between them. The CDR3 totals 15 residues. In DNA form, the CDR3 reads TGTGCCAGCAGCAAAAATACAGGAGACACCGGGGAGCTGTTTTTT. Its protein is CASSKNTGDTGELFF.

This rearrangement joins TRBV5-4 to TRBJ2-7; a weak D match, TRBD1 (6 bases). There are 16 residues in the CDR3. Trimming stripped 5 bases from V and 0 bases from J, with 18 bases between. Per the germline V gene, CDR1 is SGHNT and CDR2 is YYREEE (reference sequence). DNA for the CDR3: TGTGCCAGCAGTAGTCAGGGGAAACTTCGCTCCTACGAGCAGTACTTC. This translates into CASSSQGKLRSYEQYF.

The rearrangement uses TRBV7-7 and TRBJ1-1, with a tentative D call TRBD1 (5 bases). Per germline, CDR1 SSHAT and CDR2 FNYEAQ (reference sequence). This CDR3 is 13 amino acids long. V lost 5 bases to trimming and J lost 4 bases, with 11 bases between them. CDR3 sequence: CASSTRVGTEAFF. CDR3 DNA sequence: TGTGCCAGCAGCACCAGGGTAGGCACTGAAGCTTTCTTT.